This TCR beta chain was documented in a study of early T cells in non-severe SARS-CoV-2 infection. Whole-study context: From unsorted whole blood, bulk RNA was sequenced, and the chains remained unpaired.

Whole-study findings and limits: VDJdb matches were skewed toward anti-spike CD8 T cell responses.

Germline values: CDR1 SQVTM, CDR2 ANQGSEA. CDR3 length equals 15 residues. The trim removed 0 bases at V and 8 bases at J, leaving 6 bases unmatched. Attachment of unique molecular identifiers to individual cDNA molecules was performed. Each CDR3 protein gets one entry after TCRdb re-called the 5' RACE reads with MiXCR. The table records under 90,000 distinct CDR3 sequences, approximately 13% of them present only once. On this clonotype: What it recognizes is unknown.

This clonotype was obtained from an adult who was a healthcare worker with PCR-confirmed SARS-CoV-2 infection or an uninfected control (not recorded which). The source material was whole blood. V and J are TRBV29-1 and TRBJ2-6; 8 positions match TRBD2. This CDR3 is CSVEEASGGPNVLTF. CDR3 in DNA: TGCAGCGTTGAAGAGGCCAGCGGGGGTCCCAACGTCCTGACTTTC.